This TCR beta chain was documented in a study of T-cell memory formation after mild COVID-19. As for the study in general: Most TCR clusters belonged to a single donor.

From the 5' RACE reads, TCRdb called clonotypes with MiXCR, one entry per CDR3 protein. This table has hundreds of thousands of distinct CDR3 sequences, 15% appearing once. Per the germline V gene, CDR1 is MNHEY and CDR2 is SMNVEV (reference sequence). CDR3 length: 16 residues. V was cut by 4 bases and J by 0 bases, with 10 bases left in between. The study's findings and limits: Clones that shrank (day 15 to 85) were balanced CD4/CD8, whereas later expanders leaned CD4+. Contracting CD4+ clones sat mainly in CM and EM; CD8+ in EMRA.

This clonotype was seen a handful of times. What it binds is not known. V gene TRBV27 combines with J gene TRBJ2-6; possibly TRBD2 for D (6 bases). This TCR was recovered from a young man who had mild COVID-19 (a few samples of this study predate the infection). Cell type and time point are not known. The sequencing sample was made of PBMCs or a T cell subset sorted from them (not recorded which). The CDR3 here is CASSSPAGSGANVLTF. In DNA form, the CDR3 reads TGTGCCAGCAGTTCTCCAGCGGGCTCTGGGGCCAACGTCCTGACTTTC.